This T cell receptor (beta chain) was observed in a study of cytomegalovirus exposure and HLA in healthy donors. Study-wide findings and caveats: Rare TCR sequences dominated, though some public TCRs recurred in many donors. The classifier, whose performance was assessed in both the original and validation cohorts, reportedly diagnosed cytomegalovirus status with high specificity and sensitivity.

About this clone itself: Its antigen is not identified.

PCR primers comprised 60 Vbeta and 13 Jbeta primers. The method was immunoSEQ multiplex PCR; TCRdb's version includes in-frame clones alone and lacks a portion of them. The sample holds about 130,000 clones; roughly 80% are singletons and the top ten take roughly 4%. The CDR3 sequence is 15 residues long. V lost 4 bases to trimming and J lost 4 bases, with 14 bases between them. Germline V CDR1 and CDR2: MNHNY, SVGAGI (reference sequence). The sequenced material came from PBMCs. The sequence derives from a woman aged 35 to 49 in good health and CMV-seronegative. V gene TRBV6-6 combines with J gene TRBJ1-5, with D perhaps TRBD1 (6 bases). The CDR3 nucleotides are TGTGCCAGCAGTTTGAGTCAGGGGAATAATCAGCCCCAGCATTTT. This encodes CASSLSQGNNQPQHF.